This TCR beta chain originates from a study of breast tumors, draining lymph nodes, adjacent tissues. Overall study results and limits: Most tumor T cells seemingly derive from lymph node, then expand in tumor. Tumors had less TCR diversity than lymph nodes, more than nontumor tissue. Data only fit, rather than demonstrated, lymph node origin of most tumor T cells.

This clonotype was found many times. What it binds is unknown. The V gene's germline CDR1 is SGHDN and CDR2 FVKESK. V shed 2 bases and J shed 7 bases, with 9 bases lying between them. The CDR3 runs 13 residues. TCRdb re-analysed the multiplex PCR reads in MiXCR, keeping a single row per CDR3 protein. Among about 25,000 distinct CDR3 sequences, under 30% were seen once, and the ten largest hold approximately 13%. The clonotype originates from a female donor with breast cancer. Some clones in this sample may be carry-over from other donors' samples. The sequenced sample consisted of breast tumor tissue. The gene calls are TRBV14 and TRBJ2-1; D uncertain. CDR3 amino acids: CASSQTGLNEQFF. The CDR3 bases are TGTGCCAGCAGCCAAACGGGCCTGAATGAGCAGTTCTTC.